The next 5 T cell receptor beta chains were all read from a single sample in a study of blood T cells in healthy people across ages. It was with a sample-barcoded 5' primer and a J-beta primer mix that a second PCR of roughly 7 to 12 cycles was run. Each CDR3 protein is one row after TCRdb ran MiXCR on the 5' RACE reads. The data show over a million distinct CDR3 sequences, with around 39% seen just once and 7.9% held by the top ten. The sequenced sample consisted of blood. These receptors originate from a young woman in good health.

V is TRBV20-1 and J is TRBJ2-1, with 12 bases matching TRBD2. The CDR3 spans 14 residues. Per the germline V gene, CDR1 is DFQATT and CDR2 is SNEGSKA (reference sequence). The junction had 7 bases not matched to a gene; V was cut back by 5 bases and J by 8 bases. Here the CDR3 DNA reads TGCAGTGCTGGCCCTAGCGGGAGGGACGATGAGCAGTTCTTC. Translating it yields CSAGPSGRDDEQFF.

A note on this clonotype: One end of the junction is discordant with germline, which a read error may explain. The chain has TRBV4-1 and TRBJ1-2; D call uncertain. This CDR3 is 12 amino acids long. Germline CDR1 and CDR2: MGHRA and YSYEKL. The CDR3 spells CASSQDNNGYTF. CDR3 nucleotides: TGCGCCAGCAGCCAAGATAACAATGGCTACACCTTC.

J is TRBJ2-1 and V is TRBV27; D tentatively reads TRBD1 or TRBD2 (5 bases each). Germline lookup yields CDR1 MNHEY and CDR2 SMNVEV (reference sequence). The V gene lost 5 bases and the J gene lost 0 bases, with 14 bases spanning the gap. CDR3 length: 16 amino acids. The CDR3 sequence is CASSPPGDPSYNEQFF. The CDR3, as DNA: TGTGCCAGCAGTCCACCCGGGGACCCCTCCTACAATGAGCAGTTCTTC.

Points on this clonotype: This clone may be a read error of a much larger clone one base away. V gene TRBV7-9 combines with J gene TRBJ1-5; D is ambiguous. This CDR3 contains 12 residues. Per germline, CDR1 SEHNR and CDR2 FQNEAQ (reference sequence). The CDR3 region is CAGSLYLGPQHF. CDR3 bases: TGTGCCGGCAGCTTATATCTGGGGCCCCAGCATTTT.

The gene calls are TRBV9 and TRBJ2-3, with D hard to call. Germline lookup yields CDR1 SGDLS and CDR2 YYNGEE. V lost 4 bases to trimming and J lost 3 bases, with 18 bases between them. The CDR3 has 16 amino acids. The CDR3 loop is CASSIGISDGTDTQYF. The CDR3 DNA reads as TGTGCCAGCAGCATAGGCATATCGGATGGAACAGATACGCAGTATTTT.